The 24 T cell receptor beta chains presented below share a single source sample, sequenced in a study of OX40 agonist ivuxolimab in advanced cancers. Clones were sequenced by immunoSEQ multiplex PCR, and TCRdb holds only the in-frame ones, with some missing. Of roughly 35,000 clones listed, 78% are singletons. Sequenced material: CD4+ or CD8+ T cells sorted from blood, taken in a trial of the OX40 agonist ivuxolimab. Every receptor here comes from an adult with an advanced solid tumor such as melanoma, head and neck, liver or kidney cancer.

This rearrangement joins TRBV7-9 to TRBJ2-5; D gene ambiguous. The germline V gene encodes CDR1 SEHNR and CDR2 FQNEAQ (reference sequence). The V end lost 1 base, the J end lost 1 base, and 4 bases lay between the germline ends. CDR3 length: 13 amino acids. The CDR3 bases are TGTGCCAGCAGCTTAGTTAGCCAAGAGACCCAGTACTTC. Protein product: CASSLVSQETQYF.

In its sample, this clone was seen a few times. V gene TRBV27 combines with J gene TRBJ1-2, with unresolved D. The CDR3 extends over 14 amino acids. V was trimmed by 2 bases and J by 6 bases, leaving 13 bases between them. Germline CDR1 MNHEY, CDR2 SMNVEV (reference sequence). The CDR3, as DNA: TGTGCCAGCAGTTTAAGGGCAGCCCTAGATGGCTACACCTTC. Translating gives CASSLRAALDGYTF.

V usage is TRBV7-9 and J usage is TRBJ2-1, with 7 positions matching TRBD2. Germline CDR1 reads SEHNR; CDR2 reads FQNEAQ (reference sequence). The CDR3 runs 16 residues. J gave up 10 bases and V 2 bases, and 14 bases lay outside the gene matches. CDR3 in DNA: TGTGCCAGCAGCTTAATGGGGGGAGGGCCCAACGAGGAGCAGTTCTTC. Residues: CASSLMGGGPNEEQFF.

The chain is built from TRBV28 and TRBJ1-5; D is uncertain. Germline CDR1 is MDHEN and CDR2 is SYDVKM. The CDR3 spans 15 residues. V was trimmed by 5 bases and J by 0 bases, leaving 11 bases between them. For the CDR3, the DNA is TGTGCCAGCAGTCAAGAGGTCTATAGCAATCAGCCCCAGCATTTT. Amino acid sequence: CASSQEVYSNQPQHF.

The chain is built from TRBV28 and TRBJ2-5, with D unresolved. This CDR3 region has 13 residues. Deletions cut 4 bases from V and 9 bases from J, with 15 bases between. CDR1 and CDR2 from the germline V gene are MDHEN and SYDVKM. The CDR3 sequence: CASSSSRSRAQYF. The CDR3 DNA is TGTGCCAGCAGTTCGAGCAGGAGTCGGGCCCAGTACTTC.

The sample holds a few counts of this clone. Written as DNA, the CDR3 is TGTGCCAGCAGAGGGACTTCCTATGGCTACACCTTC. Its protein is CASRGTSYGYTF. The rearrangement links TRBV2 to TRBJ1-2, with D possibly TRBD1 on 5 matching bases. The germline V and J ends were trimmed by 6 bases and 4 bases, with 9 bases remaining between them. This CDR3 is built from 12 residues. Germline loops: CDR1 SNHLY, CDR2 FYNNEI.

The chain recombines TRBV9 with TRBJ1-5, with TRBD1 matching 7 bases. The CDR3 contains 14 residues. V was pared by 4 bases and J by 6 bases, with 7 bases of the junction left unmatched. Per germline, CDR1 SGDLS and CDR2 YYNGEE. CDR3 in DNA: TGTGCCAGCAGCCCAACAGGGGTAGGTCAGCCCCAGCATTTT. Its protein product is CASSPTGVGQPQHF.

In its sample, this clone was seen once. The rearrangement uses TRBV7-9 and TRBJ2-4; 9 bases map to TRBD1. Germline CDR1 and CDR2: SEHNR and FQNEAQ (reference sequence). Trimming at V came to 5 bases and at J to 1 base, leaving 3 bases not matched to a gene. The CDR3 sequence is 15 residues long. In DNA form, the CDR3 reads TGTGCCAGCAGCCCCGACAGGGGGGCCAAAAACATTCAGTACTTC. Translating gives CASSPDRGAKNIQYF.

The rearrangement uses TRBV18 and TRBJ1-1, with 8 bases lining up with TRBD1. The J segment lost 0 bases and the V segment lost 7 bases, leaving 7 bases of the junction unmatched. CDR1 and CDR2 from the germline V gene are KGHSH and LQKENI. The CDR3 covers 15 residues. DNA for the CDR3: TGTGCCAGCTTGACAGGGGATATCATGAACACTGAAGCTTTCTTT. This sequence encodes CASLTGDIMNTEAFF.

The chain has TRBV7-6 and TRBJ1-3; 7 bases match TRBD1. CDR1 SGHVS and CDR2 FNYEAQ come from the germline V gene. Germline trimming cut 5 bases from V and 4 bases from J; bases unmatched to any gene: 11. CDR3 size: 16 residues. The CDR3 coding sequence is TGTGCCAGCAGCCTCAGTGAACAGGGGCAAGGAAACACCATATATTTT. Its translation: CASSLSEQGQGNTIYF.

The chain has TRBV2 and TRBJ2-2, with a weak D call TRBD2 (6 bases). V shed 7 bases and J shed 4 bases, with 22 bases lying between them. The CDR3 has 17 amino acids. Germline V gives CDR1 SNHLY, CDR2 FYNNEI. Here the CDR3 reads CASTGEVWALGTGELFF. The CDR3 bases are TGTGCCAGCACCGGGGAGGTCTGGGCGTTAGGCACCGGGGAGCTGTTTTTT. Full variable domain (missing parts from reference TRBV2 and TRBJ2-2): EPEVTQTPSHQVTQMGQEVILRCVPISNHLYFYWYRQILGQKVEFLVSFYNNEISEKSEIFDDQFSVERPDGSNFTLKIRSTKLEDSAMYFCASTGEVWALGTGELFFGEGSRLTVL.

The V and J genes are TRBV19 and TRBJ2-5, with TRBD2 as a possible D gene (5 bases). V was clipped by 2 bases and J by 5 bases, with 9 bases between them. Germline V gene lookup returns CDR1 LNHDA and CDR2 SQIVND (reference sequence). The CDR3 is 13 amino acids. CDR3 residues: CASSISSSETQYF. In nucleotides, the CDR3 is TGTGCCAGTAGTATAAGCTCTAGCGAGACCCAGTACTTC.

In its sample, this clone ranks as medium-sized. The chain employs TRBV7-8 and TRBJ1-5; a weak D match, TRBD1 (6 bases). The germline V gene encodes CDR1 SGHVS and CDR2 FQNEAQ. CDR3 length: 14 residues. Trimming removed 3 bases from V and 6 bases from J, with 12 bases in between. In nucleotides, the CDR3 is TGTGCCAGCAGCTTCCGGGGGGGCGGTCAGCCCCAGCATTTT. It yields the protein CASSFRGGGQPQHF.

The chain is built from TRBV6-6 and TRBJ2-5; maybe TRBD2 (6 bases). The V end was cut by 5 bases, the J end by 5 bases, with 15 bases between. The CDR3 length is 14 residues. Germline CDR1 is MNHNY and CDR2 is SVGAGI (reference sequence). The chain's CDR3 is CASSPRGRGETQYF. DNA for the CDR3: TGTGCCAGCAGTCCAAGAGGCCGGGGGGAGACCCAGTACTTC.

The chain carries TRBV4-1 and TRBJ2-1, with 15 nucleotides matching TRBD2. This CDR3 contains 17 residues. The V and J ends lost 4 bases and 3 bases, in that order; junction bases with no gene match: 4. Looked up from germline, CDR1 is MGHRA and CDR2 is YSYEKL. CDR3 bases: TGCGCCAGCAGCCGAGGGGGACTAGCGGGAGGCTACAATGAGCAGTTCTTC. Residues: CASSRGGLAGGYNEQFF.

The rearrangement joins TRBV5-1 to TRBJ1-6; D unresolved. CDR1 is SGHRS and CDR2 is YFSETQ in the germline V gene. This CDR3 spans 15 amino acids. V dropped 0 bases and J dropped 8 bases, with 12 bases sitting between them. This chain's CDR3 is CASSLAGPRYSPLHF. The CDR3 DNA reads TGCGCCAGCAGCTTGGCCGGGCCCAGATATTCACCCCTCCACTTT. Variable domain in full (rest from reference TRBV5-1 and TRBJ1-6): KAGVTQTPRYLIKTRGQQVTLSCSPISGHRSVSWYQQTPGQGLQFLFEYFSETQRNKGNFPGRFSGRQFSNSRSEMNVSTLELGDSALYLCASSLAGPRYSPLHFGNGTRLTVT.

The chain combines TRBV2 with TRBJ1-5, with D maybe TRBD1 (5 bases). The CDR3 extends over 14 amino acids. V was shortened by 1 base and J by 3 bases, with 7 bases between the two germline ends. CDR1 and CDR2 from the germline V gene are SNHLY and FYNNEI. The CDR3 DNA sequence: TGTGCCAGCAGTGAAGTGGGGGACAATCAGCCCCAGCATTTT. It is translated as CASSEVGDNQPQHF.

This clone was recorded only once. The V and J genes are TRBV5-5 and TRBJ2-1; D possibly matches TRBD1 or TRBD2 (5 bases each). The germline gives CDR1 SGHKS, CDR2 YYEKEE (reference sequence). This CDR3 region has 16 residues. Trimming removed 4 bases from V and 0 bases from J, with 14 bases in between. The CDR3 DNA reads as TGTGCCAGCAGCCCGGGGCAGGGTAGCTCCTACAATGAGCAGTTCTTC. It codes for CASSPGQGSSYNEQFF.

The gene calls are TRBV29-1 and TRBJ1-1, with 8 bases matching TRBD1. The CDR3 runs 14 residues. In germline, CDR1 is SQVTM, CDR2 ANQGSEA. Trimming cost V 1 base and J 5 bases; bases outside gene matches: 6. CDR3 in DNA: TGCAGCGTTGAAGGATCAGGGGGCAGGACTGAAGCTTTCTTT. Translating gives CSVEGSGGRTEAFF.

The V call is TRBV29-1, the J call TRBJ1-4; unclear D gene. Trimming took 3 bases from V and 4 from J, leaving 3 bases between them. The V gene's germline CDR1 is SQVTM and CDR2 ANQGSEA. CDR3 length equals 11 residues. DNA of the CDR3: TGCAGCGTTGATAGTAATGAAAAACTGTTTTTT. Its protein is CSVDSNEKLFF.

The rearrangement uses TRBV18 and TRBJ2-7, with 9 bases identical to TRBD1. CDR1 KGHSH and CDR2 LQKENI come from the germline V gene. V shed 3 bases, J shed 6 bases, and the junction held 3 bases outside the gene matches. CDR3 size: 13 residues. The CDR3 here is CASSPRDRVEQYF. The CDR3, as DNA: TGTGCCAGCTCACCTCGGGACAGGGTCGAGCAGTACTTC.

J is TRBJ2-7 and V is TRBV10-3, with D possibly TRBD1 on 6 matching bases. The V end was cut by 1 base, the J end by 0 bases, with 10 bases between. The CDR3 has 15 residues. Germline-derived CDR1 and CDR2 are ENHRY and SYGVKD. CDR3: CAISEYRAGSYEQYF. DNA for the CDR3: TGTGCCATCAGTGAGTACAGGGCCGGCTCCTACGAGCAGTACTTC.

In its sample, this clone was seen a few times. This chain links TRBV5-1 with TRBJ2-5; D unresolved. The V gene's germline CDR1 is SGHRS and CDR2 YFSETQ. Trimming took off 1 base at V and 13 bases at J, with 17 bases between the two ends. CDR3 length: 13 residues. DNA of the CDR3: TGCGCCAGCAGCTTGCCAGACCAAGAGACTCGGTACTTC. Its protein product is CASSLPDQETRYF.

The chain has TRBV7-8 and TRBJ2-7; D unclear. Per the germline V gene, CDR1 is SGHVS and CDR2 is FQNEAQ. Trimming pared 5 bases from V and 4 bases from J, leaving 12 bases between. The CDR3 is 13 residues long. The CDR3 DNA is TGTGCCAGCAGCCCGGAACAGAAATACGAGCAGTACTTC. It codes for CASSPEQKYEQYF.